This TCR beta chain was recorded in a study of cytomegalovirus exposure and HLA in healthy donors. PCR used 60 Vbeta primers and 13 Jbeta primers. TCRdb's copy holds only in-frame clones and misses some; the assay was immunoSEQ multiplex PCR. The sample records some 70,000 clones, approximately 84% being singletons. CDR3 size: 12 residues. Germline V lookup: CDR1 SGHRS, CDR2 YFSETQ. Trimming shortened V by 2 bases and J by 4 bases, and 5 bases separated the two germline ends. Points from the study as a whole: Most TCR beta V segments were productive about 90% or about 30% of the time in an earlier analysis. Reports described diagnosis of cytomegalovirus status by the classifier as highly specific and sensitive.

This clone has only one observation. Antigen: not known. Specimen: PBMCs. This sequence originates from a woman in her forties or fifties in good health and CMV-seronegative. The chain couples TRBV5-1 to TRBJ2-3; D unclear. Written as DNA, the CDR3 is TGCGCCAGCAGCTTCGAGCCAGATACGCAGTATTTT. Protein sequence: CASSFEPDTQYF.